This is a list of T cell receptor beta chains from one sample in a study of cytomegalovirus exposure and HLA in healthy donors. Clones were sequenced by immunoSEQ multiplex PCR, and TCRdb holds only the in-frame ones, with some missing. The repertoire holds about 160,000 clones, with over 70% as singletons. The specimen sequenced was PBMCs. These receptors came from a young woman in good health and CMV-seronegative. Each CDR3 is given with its conserved first and last residue. D genes are given only for firm matches. Clone size is not always given. Where it is, it says once, few, many or a class for expanded clones.

abundance: -
v_gene: TRBV5-1
d_gene: -
j_gene: TRBJ2-7
CDR3nt: TGCGCCAGCAGACGCTCCTACGAGCAGTACTTC
CDR3aa: CASRRSYEQYF

abundance: -
v_gene: TRBV7-2
d_gene: TRBD2
j_gene: TRBJ2-3
CDR3nt: TGTGCCAGCAGCTTTAGCGGGGGGGCAGATACGCAGTATTTT
CDR3aa: CASSFSGGADTQYF

abundance: -
v_gene: TRBV7-9
d_gene: -
j_gene: TRBJ1-3
CDR3nt: TGTGCCAGCAGCTTAGATTTCGCTGGAAACACCATATATTTT
CDR3aa: CASSLDFAGNTIYF

abundance: -
v_gene: TRBV6-1
d_gene: -
j_gene: TRBJ1-1
CDR3nt: TGTGCCAGCAGGGTCAGGGTAATCACTGAAGCTTTCTTT
CDR3aa: CASRVRVITEAFF

abundance: -
v_gene: TRBV6-5
d_gene: -
j_gene: TRBJ1-3
CDR3nt: TGTGCCAGCAGTTACAGGCCAGGGAAGGCTGGAAACACCATATATTTT
CDR3aa: CASSYRPGKAGNTIYF

abundance: -
v_gene: TRBV11-2
d_gene: TRBD1
j_gene: TRBJ2-7
CDR3nt: TGTGCCAGCAGCGTCCGGGACAGGCCCTACGAGCAGTACTTC
CDR3aa: CASSVRDRPYEQYF

abundance: -
v_gene: TRBV9
d_gene: -
j_gene: TRBJ2-3
CDR3nt: TGTGCCAGCAGCTCACACAGGGGGGGTACAGATACGCAGTATTTT
CDR3aa: CASSSHRGGTDTQYF

abundance: -
v_gene: TRBV6-1
d_gene: -
j_gene: TRBJ1-1
CDR3nt: TGTGCCAGCAAGGGACACCTGAACACTAAAGCTTTCTTT
CDR3aa: CASKGHLNTKAFF

abundance: -
v_gene: TRBV6-5
d_gene: -
j_gene: TRBJ1-4
CDR3nt: TGTGCCAGCGGTTGGGCAGCAACTAATGAAAAACTGTTTTTT
CDR3aa: CASGWAATNEKLFF

abundance: -
v_gene: TRBV2
d_gene: -
j_gene: TRBJ1-2
CDR3nt: TGTGCCAGCAGTGTGGACAGCCAGAGCTATGGCTACACCTTC
CDR3aa: CASSVDSQSYGYTF

abundance: -
v_gene: TRBV6-1
d_gene: -
j_gene: TRBJ2-3
CDR3nt: TGTGCCAGCAGTGACTTATATACCGGGACAAGAAGCACAGATACGCAGTATTTT
CDR3aa: CASSDLYTGTRSTDTQYF

abundance: -
v_gene: TRBV19
d_gene: -
j_gene: TRBJ1-5
CDR3nt: TGTGCCAGTAGTATAGCCGTCGGGGGGAGGCAGCCCCAGCATTTT
CDR3aa: CASSIAVGGRQPQHF

abundance: once
v_gene: TRBV11-3
d_gene: TRBD1
j_gene: TRBJ1-1
CDR3nt: TGTGCCAGCAGCCGACCCGGGACAGGGAGCACTGAAGCTTTCTTT
CDR3aa: CASSRPGTGSTEAFF

abundance: -
v_gene: TRBV28
d_gene: -
j_gene: TRBJ1-3
CDR3nt: TGTGCCAGCAGGGGGTTGGCTGGGGCTAGTCATACCATATATTTT
CDR3aa: CASRGLAGASHTIYF

abundance: -
v_gene: TRBV5-8
d_gene: TRBD1
j_gene: TRBJ2-2
CDR3nt: TGTGCCAGCAGCCCGACAGGGACCGGGGAGCTGTTTTTT
CDR3aa: CASSPTGTGELFF

abundance: -
v_gene: TRBV7-3
d_gene: TRBD2
j_gene: TRBJ2-1
CDR3nt: TGTGCCAGCAGGATACTAGCGGGGGTACCTGGGATCAATGAGCAGTTCTTC
CDR3aa: CASRILAGVPGINEQFF

abundance: -
v_gene: TRBV19
d_gene: TRBD2
j_gene: TRBJ2-3
CDR3nt: TGTGCCAGTAGTAGGTCTAGCGGGGGGGTGGTAGATACGCAGTATTTT
CDR3aa: CASSRSSGGVVDTQYF

abundance: -
v_gene: TRBV28
d_gene: TRBD1
j_gene: TRBJ1-2
CDR3nt: TGTGCCAGCAGGGGACAGCCCTATGGCTACACCTTC
CDR3aa: CASRGQPYGYTF

abundance: -
v_gene: TRBV28
d_gene: TRBD1
j_gene: TRBJ2-4
CDR3nt: TGTGCCAGCAGTAGGACAGGGCGCATTCAGTACTTC
CDR3aa: CASSRTGRIQYF

abundance: -
v_gene: TRBV5-5
d_gene: -
j_gene: TRBJ2-1
CDR3nt: TGTGCCAGCAGCGGTGAAGCGAGCTCCTACAATGAGCAGTTCTTC
CDR3aa: CASSGEASSYNEQFF

abundance: -
v_gene: TRBV11-2
d_gene: TRBD1
j_gene: TRBJ1-1
CDR3nt: TGTGCCAGCAGCTTGCGACAGGGTAACACTGAAGCTTTCTTT
CDR3aa: CASSLRQGNTEAFF

abundance: -
v_gene: TRBV6-5
d_gene: -
j_gene: TRBJ1-6
CDR3nt: TGTGCCAGCAGTCCCGGACAGTCTCACGTCCTCCACTTT
CDR3aa: CASSPGQSHVLHF

abundance: -
v_gene: TRBV6-5
d_gene: -
j_gene: TRBJ1-1
CDR3nt: TGTGCCAGCAGCGACATGAACACTGAAGCTTTCTTT
CDR3aa: CASSDMNTEAFF

abundance: -
v_gene: TRBV11-2
d_gene: -
j_gene: TRBJ2-7
CDR3nt: TGTGCCAGCAGCTTAGTTCAAGGAGGCTACGAGCAGTACTTC
CDR3aa: CASSLVQGGYEQYF

abundance: -
v_gene: TRBV15
d_gene: -
j_gene: TRBJ1-5
CDR3nt: TGTGCCACCAGCAGAGATGTCGGGGGGTGGCGGCCCCAGCATTTT
CDR3aa: CATSRDVGGWRPQHF

abundance: -
v_gene: TRBV18
d_gene: -
j_gene: TRBJ1-2
CDR3nt: TGTGCCAGCTCACCACTCGCCGAGCCTCAACCCTATCGTGGCTACACCTTC
CDR3aa: CASSPLAEPQPYRGYTF

abundance: -
v_gene: TRBV19
d_gene: -
j_gene: TRBJ2-1
CDR3nt: TGTGCCACTGATCTACAGGGAACCGATGAGCAGTTCTTC
CDR3aa: CATDLQGTDEQFF

abundance: -
v_gene: TRBV10-3
d_gene: TRBD1
j_gene: TRBJ1-3
CDR3nt: TGTGCCATCCGCCGGGACAGCCATTCTGGAAACACCATATATTTT
CDR3aa: CAIRRDSHSGNTIYF

abundance: -
v_gene: TRBV6-6
d_gene: -
j_gene: TRBJ2-3
CDR3nt: TGTGCCAGCAGCGCGGATGCAGATACGCAGTATTTT
CDR3aa: CASSADADTQYF